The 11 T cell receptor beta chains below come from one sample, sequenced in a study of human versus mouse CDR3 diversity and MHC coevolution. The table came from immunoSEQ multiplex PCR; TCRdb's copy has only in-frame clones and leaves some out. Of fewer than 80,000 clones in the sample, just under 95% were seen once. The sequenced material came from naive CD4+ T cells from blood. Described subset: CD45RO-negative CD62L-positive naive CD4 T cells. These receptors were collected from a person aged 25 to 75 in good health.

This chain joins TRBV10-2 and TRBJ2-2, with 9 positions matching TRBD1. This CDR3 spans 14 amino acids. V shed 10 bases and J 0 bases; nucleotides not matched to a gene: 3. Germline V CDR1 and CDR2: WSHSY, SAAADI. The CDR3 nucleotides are TGCGCCACTGGACAGGGGTCGAACACCGGGGAGCTGTTTTTT. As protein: CATGQGSNTGELFF.

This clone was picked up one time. CDR3 sequence: CASSGEEWQPQHF. Here the CDR3 DNA reads TGTGCCAGCAGTGGGGAGGAATGGCAGCCCCAGCATTTT. The chain couples TRBV2 to TRBJ1-5; D not certain. Trimming removed 4 bases at V and 7 bases at J, with 11 bases between. Looked up from germline, CDR1 is SNHLY and CDR2 is FYNNEI. This CDR3 is 13 amino acids long.

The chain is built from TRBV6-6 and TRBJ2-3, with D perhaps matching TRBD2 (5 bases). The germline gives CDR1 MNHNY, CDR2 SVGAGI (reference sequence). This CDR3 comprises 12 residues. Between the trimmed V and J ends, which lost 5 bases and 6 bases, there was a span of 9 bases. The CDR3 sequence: CASSPSGDTQYF. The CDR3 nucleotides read TGTGCCAGCAGTCCCTCGGGGGATACGCAGTATTTT.

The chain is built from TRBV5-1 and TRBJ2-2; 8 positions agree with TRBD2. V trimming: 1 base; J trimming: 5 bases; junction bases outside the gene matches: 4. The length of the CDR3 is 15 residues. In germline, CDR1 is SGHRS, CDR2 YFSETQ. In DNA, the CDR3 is TGCGCCAGCAGCTTGATGGGACTAGGGACCGGGGAGCTGTTTTTT. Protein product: CASSLMGLGTGELFF.

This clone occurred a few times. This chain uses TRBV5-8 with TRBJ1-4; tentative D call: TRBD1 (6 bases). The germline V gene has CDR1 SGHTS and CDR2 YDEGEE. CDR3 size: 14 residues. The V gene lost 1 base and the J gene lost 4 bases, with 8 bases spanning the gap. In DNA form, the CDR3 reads TGTGCCAGCAGCTTGTTCAGGGGTAATGAAAAACTGTTTTTT. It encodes CASSLFRGNEKLFF. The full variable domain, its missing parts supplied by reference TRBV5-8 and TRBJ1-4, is EAGVTQSPTHLIKTRGQQATLRCSPISGHTSVYWYQQALGLGLQFLLWYDEGEERNRGNFPPRFSGRQFPNYSSELNVNALELEDSALYLCASSLFRGNEKLFFGSGTQLSVL.

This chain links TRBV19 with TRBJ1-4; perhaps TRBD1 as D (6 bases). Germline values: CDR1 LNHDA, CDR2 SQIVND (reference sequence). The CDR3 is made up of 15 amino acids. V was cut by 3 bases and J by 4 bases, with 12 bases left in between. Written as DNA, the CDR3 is TGTGCCAGTAGTATGGGGGCGAGGGATAATGAAAAACTGTTTTTT. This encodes CASSMGARDNEKLFF.

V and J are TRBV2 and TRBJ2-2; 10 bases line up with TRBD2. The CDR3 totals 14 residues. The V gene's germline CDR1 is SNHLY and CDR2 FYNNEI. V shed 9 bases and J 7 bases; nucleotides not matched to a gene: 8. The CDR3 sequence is CARRTSGGDGELFF. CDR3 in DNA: TGTGCCAGGCGGACTAGCGGAGGGGACGGGGAGCTGTTTTTT. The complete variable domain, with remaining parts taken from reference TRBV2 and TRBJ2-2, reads EPEVTQTPSHQVTQMGQEVILRCVPISNHLYFYWYRQILGQKVEFLVSFYNNEISEKSEIFDDQFSVERPDGSNFTLKIRSTKLEDSAMYFCARRTSGGDGELFFGEGSRLTVL.

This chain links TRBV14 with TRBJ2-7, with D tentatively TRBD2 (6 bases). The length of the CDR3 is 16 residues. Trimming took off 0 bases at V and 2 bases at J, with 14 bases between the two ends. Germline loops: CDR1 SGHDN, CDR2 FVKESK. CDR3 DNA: TGTGCCAGCAGCCAAGAGCGACTAGATCGCCCCTACGAGCAGTACTTC. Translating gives CASSQERLDRPYEQYF.

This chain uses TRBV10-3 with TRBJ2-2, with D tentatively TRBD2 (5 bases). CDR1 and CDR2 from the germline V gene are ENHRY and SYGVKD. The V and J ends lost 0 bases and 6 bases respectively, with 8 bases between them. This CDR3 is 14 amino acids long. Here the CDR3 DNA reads TGTGCCATCAGTGAGTCAGACTACTCCGGGGAGCTGTTTTTT. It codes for CAISESDYSGELFF.

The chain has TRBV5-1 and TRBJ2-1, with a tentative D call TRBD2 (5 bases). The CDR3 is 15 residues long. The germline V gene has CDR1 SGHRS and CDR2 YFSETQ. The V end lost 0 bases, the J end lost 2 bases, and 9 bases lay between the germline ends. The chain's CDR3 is CASSLAGDPYNEQFF. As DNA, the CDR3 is TGCGCCAGCAGCTTGGCCGGGGATCCCTACAATGAGCAGTTCTTC.

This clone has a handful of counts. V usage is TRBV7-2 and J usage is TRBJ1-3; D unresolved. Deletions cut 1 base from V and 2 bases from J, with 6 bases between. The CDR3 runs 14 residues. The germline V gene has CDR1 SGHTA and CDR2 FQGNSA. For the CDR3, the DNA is TGTGCCAGCAGCTTAGGGCAGGCTGGAAACACCATATATTTT. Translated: CASSLGQAGNTIYF.